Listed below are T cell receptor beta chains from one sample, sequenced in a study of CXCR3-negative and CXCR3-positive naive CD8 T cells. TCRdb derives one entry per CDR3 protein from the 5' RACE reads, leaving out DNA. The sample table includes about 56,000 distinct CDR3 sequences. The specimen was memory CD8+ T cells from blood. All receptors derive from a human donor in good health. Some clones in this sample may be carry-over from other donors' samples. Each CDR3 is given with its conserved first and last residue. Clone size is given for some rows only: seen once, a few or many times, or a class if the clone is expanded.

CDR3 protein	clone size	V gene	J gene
CASSEFRGPHYEQYF	-	TRBV10-1	TRBJ2-7
CASSQGAASTKNIQYF	-	TRBV4-3	TRBJ2-4
CSGRLAGGDYEQYF	-	TRBV29-1	TRBJ2-7
CSVEPLGANTQYF	-	TRBV29-1	TRBJ2-3
CASSPVGEDQPQHF	-	TRBV27	TRBJ1-5
CSADREITDTQYF	-	TRBV29-1	TRBJ2-3
CASSFLAGPDGETQYF	-	TRBV7-2	TRBJ2-5
CASSLIVSGGTSTDTQYF	-	TRBV7-6	TRBJ2-3
CASSDSGGAGPGELFF	-	TRBV6-4	TRBJ2-2
CASQPPGTDYSSTDTQYF	-	TRBV12-3/TRBV12-4	TRBJ2-3
CASSQDFSREGETQYF	-	TRBV3-1	TRBJ2-5
CSGGDYRGTGELFF	-	TRBV20-1	TRBJ2-2
CASSLAGNSYEQYF	-	TRBV28	TRBJ2-7
CSGQSGEVPYEQYF	-	TRBV29-1	TRBJ2-7
CASSIQLAGGRNEQFF	-	TRBV21-1	TRBJ2-1
CASSYIDSSTDTQYF	-	TRBV6-5	TRBJ2-3
CASSQDRASTRGDTQYF	-	TRBV4-3	TRBJ2-3
CASDHPGRAYNEQFF	-	TRBV12-5	TRBJ2-1
CSVQGSSTEAFF	medium-sized	TRBV29-1	TRBJ1-1
CASAKAPQESEQYF	-	TRBV5-1	TRBJ2-7
CSVQKDTGELFF	-	TRBV29-1	TRBJ2-2
CASSLRAGADEQFF	-	TRBV5-1	TRBJ2-1
CASSQDSGDLAGALYNEQFF	-	TRBV3-1	TRBJ2-1
CASSEVLGNTGELFF	-	TRBV6-1	TRBJ2-2
CSARFSGLILEQFF	-	TRBV20-1	TRBJ2-1
CSVGRQGSYEQYF	-	TRBV29-1	TRBJ2-7
CSPRTEETQYF	-	TRBV29-1	TRBJ2-5
CASSSAVSSYNEQFF	-	TRBV7-9	TRBJ2-1
CASSWGSNNEQFF	-	TRBV28	TRBJ2-1
CASSFSAVQGEQYF	-	TRBV12-3/TRBV12-4	TRBJ2-7
CASSLVAGGRYYEQYF	-	TRBV7-9	TRBJ2-7
CSVDGSVYQETQYF	-	TRBV29-1	TRBJ2-5
CASSPSGRSHEQYF	-	TRBV4-1	TRBJ2-7
CSARDLGSWDTQYF	-	TRBV20-1	TRBJ2-3
CASSGTPGYEQYF	-	TRBV2	TRBJ2-7
CASTGGATDTQYF	-	TRBV7-9	TRBJ2-3
CASSWGTGGEKLFF	-	TRBV7-9	TRBJ1-4
CASSLAYQETQYF	-	TRBV11-2	TRBJ2-5
CSAEGAWGALSEQYF	-	TRBV20-1	TRBJ2-7